What follows describes a single T cell receptor beta chain. The authors' processing: Reference gene primer amplification yielded estimated nucleated cell counts. Clones were sequenced by immunoSEQ multiplex PCR, and TCRdb holds only the in-frame ones, with some missing. V and J calls and clone size come straight from that table; D and trimming were deduced from the DNA. Found here are 55,000 to 80,000 clones, approximately 77% of them singletons; the top ten hold approximately 0.8%. This CDR3 region has 15 residues. In germline, CDR1 is SGHVS, CDR2 FQNEAQ. Losses at the gene ends were 5 bases for V and 2 bases for J; bases not matched to a gene: 6. This sample was taken from a study of blood T cell repertoires in COVID-19. Study-level background: COVID-19 samples, acute and convalescent, were from the United States, Italy and Spain. T cells, B-cell-depleted T cells, or PBMCs provided the cDNA or gDNA that served as material.

V gene TRBV7-8 combines with J gene TRBJ2-7; 10 positions match TRBD2. This clonotype was obtained from a woman aged 70-85 years with acute or convalescent COVID-19. The source material was peripheral blood. Here the CDR3 reads CASSPRTSGPYEQYF. For the CDR3, the DNA is TGTGCCAGCAGCCCCCGGACTAGCGGCCCCTACGAGCAGTACTTC.